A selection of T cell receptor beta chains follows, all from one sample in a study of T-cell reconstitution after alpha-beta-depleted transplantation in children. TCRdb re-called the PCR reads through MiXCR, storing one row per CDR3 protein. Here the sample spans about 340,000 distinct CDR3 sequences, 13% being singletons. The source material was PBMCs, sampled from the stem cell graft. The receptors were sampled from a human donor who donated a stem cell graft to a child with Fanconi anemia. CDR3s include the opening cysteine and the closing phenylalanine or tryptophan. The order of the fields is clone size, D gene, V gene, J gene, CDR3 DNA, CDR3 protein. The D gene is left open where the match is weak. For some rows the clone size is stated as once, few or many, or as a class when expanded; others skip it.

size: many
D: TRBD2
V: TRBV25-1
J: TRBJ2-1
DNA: TGTGCCAGCAGTGACGAACTAGCGGAGCAGTTCTTC
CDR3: CASSDELAEQFF

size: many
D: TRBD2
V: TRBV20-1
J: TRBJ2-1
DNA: TGCAGTGCTATCGGACTAGCGGGGGGGTACAATGAGCAGTTCTTC
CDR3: CSAIGLAGGYNEQFF

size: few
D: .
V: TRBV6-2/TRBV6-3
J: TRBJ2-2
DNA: TGTGCCAGCAGTTACTCCCAAGAAGGAGCCGGGGAGCTGTTTTTT
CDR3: CASSYSQEGAGELFF

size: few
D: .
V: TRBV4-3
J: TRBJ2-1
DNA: TGCGCCAGCAGCCAAGGCATCCCGCGACCATACAATGAGCAGTTCTTC
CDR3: CASSQGIPRPYNEQFF

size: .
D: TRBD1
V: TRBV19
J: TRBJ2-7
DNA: TGTGCCAGTAGTATGGGACAGGGGTCCTACGAGCAGTACTTC
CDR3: CASSMGQGSYEQYF

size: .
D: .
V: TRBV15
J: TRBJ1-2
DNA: TGTGCCACCAGCAGAGGTAGCCTTAACTATGGCTACACCTTC
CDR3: CATSRGSLNYGYTF

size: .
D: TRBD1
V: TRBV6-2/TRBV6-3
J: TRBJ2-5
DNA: TGTGCCAGCAGTCTACAGGGGGCAAAAGAGACCCAGTACTTC
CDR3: CASSLQGAKETQYF

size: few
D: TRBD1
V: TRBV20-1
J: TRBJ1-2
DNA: TGCAGTGCTCGACAGGGGGCGGACTATGGCTACACCTTC
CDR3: CSARQGADYGYTF

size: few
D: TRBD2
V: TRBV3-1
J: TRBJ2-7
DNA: TGTGCCAGCAGCCAAGCACCTTCTAGCGGGAGTTCCTACGAGCAGTACTTC
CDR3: CASSQAPSSGSSYEQYF

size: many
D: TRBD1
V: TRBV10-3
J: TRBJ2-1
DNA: TGTGCCATCAAGCAGGGGGCATCCTACAATGAGCAGTTCTTC
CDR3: CAIKQGASYNEQFF

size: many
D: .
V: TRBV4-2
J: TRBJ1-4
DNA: TGTGCCAGCAGCCCCCAACCGAGGAATGAAAAACTGTTTTTT
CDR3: CASSPQPRNEKLFF

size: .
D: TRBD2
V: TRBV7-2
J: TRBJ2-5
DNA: TGTGCCAGCAGCTCATACACTCTGGGGGGGGATGAGACCCAGTACTTC
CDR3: CASSSYTLGGDETQYF

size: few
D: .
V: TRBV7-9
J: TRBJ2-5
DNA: TGTGCCAGCAGCTCAGGGGCGGCCCAAGAGACCCAGTACTTC
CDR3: CASSSGAAQETQYF

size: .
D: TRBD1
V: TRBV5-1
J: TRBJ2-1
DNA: TGCGCCAGCAGCTCGGGGACAGGGCCGAGCTATGAGCAGTTCTTC
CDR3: CASSSGTGPSYEQFF

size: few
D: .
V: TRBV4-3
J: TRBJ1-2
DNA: TGCGCCAGCAGCCACCCAAGGGGGGAGGGCTACACCTTC
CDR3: CASSHPRGEGYTF

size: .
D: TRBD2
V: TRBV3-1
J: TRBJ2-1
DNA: TGTACCCTCAGCCACAGCGACCCTAGCGGGGGCCTTCACAATGAGCAGTTCTTC
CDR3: CTLSHSDPSGGLHNEQFF

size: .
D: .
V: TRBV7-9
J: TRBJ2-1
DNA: TGTGCCAGCAGCGAATGGGTTGGAGGCACCTACAATGAGCAGTTCTTC
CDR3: CASSEWVGGTYNEQFF

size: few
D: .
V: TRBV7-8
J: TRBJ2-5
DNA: TGTGCCAGCAGCTTAGAGAAGCAAGAGACCCAGTACTTC
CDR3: CASSLEKQETQYF

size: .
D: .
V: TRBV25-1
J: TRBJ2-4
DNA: TGTGCCAGCAGGCCCCTTACCGGGGTAAACATTCAGTACTTC
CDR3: CASRPLTGVNIQYF

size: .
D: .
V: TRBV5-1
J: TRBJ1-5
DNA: TGCGCCAGCAGCTTGGCCGGCGGAGATTTAGAGCCCCAGCATTTT
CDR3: CASSLAGGDLEPQHF

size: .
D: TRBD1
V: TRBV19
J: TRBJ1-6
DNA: TGTGCCAGTAGTACCGGGACAGGGGATTCACCCCTCCACTTT
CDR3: CASSTGTGDSPLHF

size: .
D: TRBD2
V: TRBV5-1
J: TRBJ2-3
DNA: TGCGCCAGCACCCGAGCGGGGGCGGACACAGATACGCAGTATTTT
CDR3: CASTRAGADTDTQYF

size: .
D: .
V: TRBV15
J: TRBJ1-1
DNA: TGTGCCACCAGCAGAGCTGGCCCGGCGACTAAAGCTTTCTTT
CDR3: CATSRAGPATKAFF

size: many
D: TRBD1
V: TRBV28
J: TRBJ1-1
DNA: TGTGCCATACAGGGGGCGGGAGACACTGAAGCTTTCTTT
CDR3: CAIQGAGDTEAFF

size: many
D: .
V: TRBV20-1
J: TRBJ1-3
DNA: TGCAGTGCTAGAGATAGCGACTCTGGAAACACCATATATTTT
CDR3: CSARDSDSGNTIYF

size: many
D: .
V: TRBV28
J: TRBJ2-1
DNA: TGTGCCAGCAGTTTACGGGGGCCAAATGAGCAGTTCTTC
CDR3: CASSLRGPNEQFF

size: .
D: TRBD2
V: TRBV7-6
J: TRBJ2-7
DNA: TGTGCCAGCAGCCTGACTAGCGGGGGGCCCTACGAGCAGTACTTC
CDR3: CASSLTSGGPYEQYF

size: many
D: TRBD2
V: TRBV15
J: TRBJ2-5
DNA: TGTGCCACCAGCAGAGATAGCGGGGGCAGGGCCCAGTACTTC
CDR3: CATSRDSGGRAQYF

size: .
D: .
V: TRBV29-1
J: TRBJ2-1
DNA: TGCAGCGTTGGATTCGATTTGGGAAGGGTCCACAATGAGCAGTTCTTC
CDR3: CSVGFDLGRVHNEQFF

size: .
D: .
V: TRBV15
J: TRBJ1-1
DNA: TGTGCCACCAGCAGAGACAGGGGTGGTGAAGCTTTCTTT
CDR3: CATSRDRGGEAFF

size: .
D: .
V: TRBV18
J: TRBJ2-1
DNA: TGTGCCAGCTCACGGCAGAATGAGCAGTTCTTC
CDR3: CASSRQNEQFF

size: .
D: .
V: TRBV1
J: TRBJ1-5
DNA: TGTGCCAGCACCCAGGGCAATCCGCCCCAGCATTTT
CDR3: CASTQGNPPQHF

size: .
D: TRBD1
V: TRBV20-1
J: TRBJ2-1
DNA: TGCAGCTGCGACAGGGGAGCCCTGAATGAGCAGTTCTTC
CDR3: CSCDRGALNEQFF

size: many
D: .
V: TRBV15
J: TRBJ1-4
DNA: TGTGCCACCAGCAGAGTCCCGCGAAGGGGTGAAAAACTGTTTTTT
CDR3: CATSRVPRRGEKLFF

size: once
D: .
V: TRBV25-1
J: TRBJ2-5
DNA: TGTGCCAGCAGTGAATTCGGGGGACCCCAAGAGACCCAGTACTTC
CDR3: CASSEFGGPQETQYF

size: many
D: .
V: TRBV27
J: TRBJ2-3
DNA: TGTGCCAGCAGTTCCAGGGGAGGTGGTAACACAGATACGCAGTATTTT
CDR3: CASSSRGGGNTDTQYF

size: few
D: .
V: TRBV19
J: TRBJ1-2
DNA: TGTGCCAGTATCGAAGGGGGAGTCAACTATGGCTACACCTTC
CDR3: CASIEGGVNYGYTF

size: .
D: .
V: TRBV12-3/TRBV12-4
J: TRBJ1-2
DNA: TGTGCCAGCAGTTTCGGGGTGGAGGGCTACACCTTC
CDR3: CASSFGVEGYTF

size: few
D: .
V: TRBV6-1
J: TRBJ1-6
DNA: TGTGCCAGCAGAAAGGACGGTAACTTTTCACCCCTCCACTTT
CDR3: CASRKDGNFSPLHF

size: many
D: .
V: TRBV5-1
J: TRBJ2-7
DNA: TGCGCCAGCAGCTTGGGAATAGGAGGCTCCTACGAGCAGTACTTC
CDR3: CASSLGIGGSYEQYF

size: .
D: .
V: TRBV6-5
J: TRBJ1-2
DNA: TGTGCCAGCAGACGGGGGGTGAATGGCTACACCTTC
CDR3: CASRRGVNGYTF

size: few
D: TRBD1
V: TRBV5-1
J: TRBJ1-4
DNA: TGCGCCAGCAGCGCCGACCAGGGGGCAAATGAAAAACTGTTTTTT
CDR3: CASSADQGANEKLFF

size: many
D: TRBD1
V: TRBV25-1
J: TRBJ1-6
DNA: TGTGCCAGCAGTGTCGGGCAGGGGGGGTACGGAAATTCACCCCTCCACTTT
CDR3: CASSVGQGGYGNSPLHF